These T cell receptor beta chains were read from a single sample in a study of T cells in Graves' hyperthyroidism and ophthalmopathy. TCRdb re-analysed the multiplex PCR reads in MiXCR, keeping a single row per CDR3 protein. The sample lists about 200,000 distinct CDR3 sequences, roughly a sixth occurring once. Sequencing used blood. The receptor source for this set is a woman in her forties or fifties with Graves' hyperthyroidism. Both conserved end residues are part of each CDR3.

>TRBV19
CASSIAYGYTF
>TRBV6-1
CASSEGPSRDYGYTF
>TRBV5-5
CASSGTTDTQYF
>TRBV12-3/TRBV12-4
CASTGDYTEAFF
>TRBV14
CASSQELYNEQFF
>TRBV20-1
CSARPVQGLRLAFF
>TRBV10-1
CASSEMVAGVSETQYF
>TRBV5-6
CASSLFSSRNEQFF
>TRBV11-1
CASSLLARARETQYF
>TRBV4-1
CASSQDLGRNYEQYF
>TRBV28
CASSSPTGFSGQYF
>TRBV7-9
CASSSPGGLNTEAFF
>TRBV19
CASSIAGQKNIQYF
>TRBV30
CAFQYTDSNQPQHF
>TRBV24-1
CATSEGGRNTEAFF
>TRBV19
CASSIERGLGYGYTF
>TRBV7-9
CASMGDSPLHF
>TRBV6-2/TRBV6-3
CASIQGGYSNQPQHF
>TRBV11-3
CASSSRGVAGGLETQYF
>TRBV5-1
CASSLESGGGNEQYF
>TRBV6-1
CASRHIGGGGQPQHF
>TRBV19
CASMNTEAFF
>TRBV9
CASSVAPGTSGISEQYF
>TRBV7-7
CASSVGTGQWYEQYF
>TRBV19
CASSGAGYGQPQHF
>TRBV11-1
CASSLVGGRSYNEQFF
>TRBV9
CASSVERLAGNEQFF
>TRBV6-5
CASSYSAGLAGNNEQFF
>TRBV20-1
CSARSVAVNTEAFF
>TRBV5-4
CASSPDGTANTEAFF
>TRBV6-1
CASSTWTSGRFYEQYF
>TRBV30
CAFGLAKGELFF
>TRBV18
CASSPRQGKGEKLFF
>TRBV7-8
CASSLEKGLAGVSYNEQFF
>TRBV30
CAWSVQGGFSYGYTF
>TRBV30
CAWSVLQGSEAFF
>TRBV27
CASSTSPRGGYGYTF
>TRBV6-5
CASSYLDRERTEAFF
>TRBV2
CASSEGPSGEAFF
>TRBV3-1
CASSQAPAWPQHF
>TRBV13
CASSLRPEANYGYTF
>TRBV20-1
CSARGQGLYGYTF
>TRBV27
CASSQGRSGANVLTF
>TRBV6-2/TRBV6-3
CASSWEGGYTF
>TRBV5-8
CASSLGGITGYTF
>TRBV19
CASSIVMNTEAFF
>TRBV20-1
CSVADGYNEQFF
>TRBV18
CASSLLEDQPQHF
>TRBV2
CASSGLGTTQETQYF
>TRBV28
CASSLRTGGTDTQYF
>TRBV7-8
CASSLESYLSGYTF
>TRBV5-1
CASSHTPRQRGLAGVERQFF
>TRBV10-3
CAMTADRGSYEQFF
>TRBV27
CASSRAGTQETQYF
>TRBV3-1
CASSPRGSNQPQHF
>TRBV6-2/TRBV6-3
CASSRTNTGELFF
>TRBV5-1
CASSFGTGYEQYF
>TRBV5-1
CASSPTGTLNTEAFF
>TRBV19
CASSKLGLAQETQYF